These 25 T cell receptor beta chains were all obtained from the same sample, sequenced in a study of blood T cell repertoires in COVID-19. Sequenced by immunoSEQ multiplex PCR; TCRdb stores in-frame clones only, minus some. Altogether fewer than 35,000 clones are present, over 75% being singletons, with the ten largest covering under 9.5%. Sequenced sample: peripheral blood. These receptors were taken from a man older than 75 with active COVID-19.

This chain uses TRBV7-6 with TRBJ2-1; a possible D gene is TRBD2 (5 bases). The CDR3 length is 16 residues. Germline loops: CDR1 SGHVS, CDR2 FNYEAQ. V was shortened by 5 bases and J by 4 bases, with 18 bases between the two germline ends. The CDR3 DNA reads as TGTGCCAGCAGCGGCGGCGGCAGGAGGATTTACAATGAGCAGTTCTTC. It specifies CASSGGGRRIYNEQFF.

This clone was seen only once. The chain combines TRBV7-8 with TRBJ1-1; D not certain. V lost 5 bases and J 0 bases, leaving 7 bases between the germline ends. CDR1 and CDR2 (germline): SGHVS, FQNEAQ. This CDR3 region has 13 residues. The CDR3, as DNA: TGTGCCAGCAGCGATACAGTGAACACTGAAGCTTTCTTT. Translation: CASSDTVNTEAFF.

The rearrangement uses TRBV2 and TRBJ1-1; a possible D gene is TRBD1 (6 bases). CDR3 length: 11 amino acids. The V end lost 3 bases, the J end lost 10 bases, and 9 bases lay between the germline ends. The germline gives CDR1 SNHLY, CDR2 FYNNEI. In DNA, the CDR3 is TGTGCCAGCAGTGATGTAGGGGGAGCTTTCTTT. This gives the protein CASSDVGGAFF.

The V and J genes are TRBV18 and TRBJ2-1, with 7 bases aligning to TRBD2. The CDR3 totals 14 residues. Trimming removed 1 base from V and 9 bases from J; junction bases left unmatched: 6. From germline, CDR1 is KGHSH and CDR2 LQKENI. As DNA, the CDR3 is TGTGCCAGCTCACCACGAAGCGGGGAGGGTGAGCAGTTCTTC. Its protein product is CASSPRSGEGEQFF.

The V and J genes are TRBV5-1 and TRBJ2-1; 8 nucleotides align to TRBD2. Germline CDR1 and CDR2: SGHRS and YFSETQ. This CDR3 region has 14 residues. V shed 1 base and J 8 bases; nucleotides not matched to a gene: 5. The DNA of the CDR3 is TGCGCCAGCAGCTTGTCTCGGGGGGGCGATGAGCAGTTCTTC. Translated: CASSLSRGGDEQFF.

The chain has TRBV20-1 and TRBJ2-3; 7 bases map to TRBD1. The CDR3 loop spans 12 amino acids. Germline V CDR1 and CDR2: DFQATT, SNEGSKA (reference sequence). V lost 3 bases, J lost 5 bases, and 2 bases stayed unmatched. The CDR3 bases are TGCAGTGCTAGTCCAGGGGGAGATACGCAGTATTTT. Its protein product is CSASPGGDTQYF.

This clone is a singleton in its sample. The V call is TRBV19, the J call TRBJ2-1, with a tentative D call TRBD1 (6 bases). The V end was cut by 1 base, the J end by 9 bases, with 13 bases between. This CDR3 has 14 residues. The V gene's germline CDR1 is LNHDA and CDR2 SQIVND (reference sequence). CDR3 DNA: TGTGCCAGTAGTATAGGCCCTACAGGGACTGAGCAGTTCTTC. It specifies CASSIGPTGTEQFF.

A single count supports this clone. The V call is TRBV6-1, the J call TRBJ1-5; D perhaps matches TRBD1 (5 bases). This CDR3 comprises 16 residues. The germline V gene encodes CDR1 MNHNS and CDR2 SASEGT. V was shortened by 0 bases and J by 4 bases, with 13 bases between the two germline ends. The CDR3: CASSEALLTVNQPQHF. The DNA of the CDR3 is TGTGCCAGCAGTGAAGCGCTTCTGACAGTGAATCAGCCCCAGCATTTT.

In its sample, this clone ranks as medium-sized. This rearrangement joins TRBV7-9 to TRBJ2-7, with 9 bases identical to TRBD1. The CDR3 is 15 residues long. CDR1 is SEHNR and CDR2 is FQNEAQ in the germline V gene (reference sequence). V dropped 5 bases and J dropped 2; count of bases not matched to a gene: 7. The CDR3 DNA follows: TGTGCCAGCAGCGACAGGGGGACAGGCACCTACGAGCAGTACTTC. Translated: CASSDRGTGTYEQYF.

This clone appeared once. The chain recombines TRBV7-3 with TRBJ2-5, with TRBD1 identical over 8 bases. CDR3 length: 15 amino acids. Looked up from germline, CDR1 is SGHTA and CDR2 is FQGTGA. Trimming removed 2 bases from V and 4 bases from J; junction bases left unmatched: 6. The CDR3 spells CASSLGPGGRETQYF. CDR3 coding DNA: TGTGCCAGCAGCTTAGGTCCAGGGGGCAGAGAGACCCAGTACTTC.

CDR3 region: CASSDSFRDRGLNTEAFF. CDR3 sequence (DNA): TGTGCCAGCAGCGACAGCTTCCGGGACAGGGGATTGAACACTGAAGCTTTCTTT. The chain is built from TRBV14 and TRBJ1-1; 10 nucleotides agree with TRBD1. The V gene's germline CDR1 is SGHDN and CDR2 FVKESK. V lost 5 bases and J lost 0; bases outside the gene matches: 12. CDR3 length: 18 residues.

The V and J genes are TRBV15 and TRBJ2-3; TRBD2 might be the D (7 bases). V gave up 3 bases and J gave up 7 bases, with 14 bases separating them. The CDR3 runs to 14 residues. Germline V gene lookup returns CDR1 LNHNV and CDR2 YYDKDF (reference sequence). This CDR3 is CATSRGAGANTQYF. The CDR3, as DNA: TGTGCCACCAGCAGGGGGGCGGGGGCAAATACGCAGTATTTT.

The chain uses TRBV9 and TRBJ2-5; TRBD2 matches 7 bases. The CDR3 extends over 14 amino acids. Germline CDR1 and CDR2: SGDLS and YYNGEE. With 1 base clipped from V and 7 bases from J, the junction kept 7 bases outside the gene matches. DNA of the CDR3: TGTGCCAGCAGCGTAAGCGGGGTCTCGACGACCCAGTACTTC. Translated, it gives CASSVSGVSTTQYF. Using reference TRBV9 and TRBJ2-5 for the parts outside the CDR3, the full variable domain is DSGVTQTPKHLITATGQRVTLRCSPRSGDLSVYWYQQSLDQGLQFLIQYYNGEERAKGNILERFSAQQFPDLHSELNLSSLELGDSALYFCASSVSGVSTTQYFGPGTRLLVL.

The DNA for the CDR3 is TGTGCCAGCAGCTTTGGCGGGGGGGCCCGCGAGCAGTACTTC. This encodes CASSFGGGAREQYF. The rearrangement links TRBV5-6 to TRBJ2-7; TRBD2 agrees at 9 bases. Germline CDR1 SGHDT, CDR2 YYEEEE. This CDR3 contains 14 residues. After removal of 2 bases from V and 6 bases from J, the junction contained 6 bases not matched to a gene.

The V and J genes are TRBV7-9 and TRBJ1-2; D might be TRBD1 (5 bases). Germline V gene lookup returns CDR1 SEHNR and CDR2 FQNEAQ (reference sequence). The CDR3 extends over 15 amino acids. V lost 0 bases to trimming and J lost 3 bases, with 11 bases between them. CDR3 sequence: CASSLAGRGYYGYTF. CDR3 bases: TGTGCCAGCAGCTTAGCGGGGAGGGGATACTATGGCTACACCTTC.

This clone was found a few times. The rearrangement joins TRBV6-5 to TRBJ2-7; 8 nucleotides agree with TRBD1. This CDR3 comprises 15 residues. Germline V gives CDR1 MNHEY, CDR2 SVGAGI. After removal of 6 bases from V and 6 bases from J, the junction contained 13 bases not matched to a gene. The CDR3 nucleotides read TGTGCCAGCAGAACACGGACAGGGTCCTTCGGCGAGCAGTACTTC. Translated: CASRTRTGSFGEQYF.

The rearrangement joins TRBV7-3 to TRBJ2-3, with D possibly matching TRBD1 (6 bases). Trimming removed 1 base at V and 3 bases at J, with 11 bases between. Germline assignment: CDR1 SGHTA and CDR2 FQGTGA. The CDR3 runs 15 residues. The CDR3 DNA sequence: TGTGCCAGCAGCTTAAGTCACAGGGAAACAGATACGCAGTATTTT. Protein: CASSLSHRETDTQYF.

The V gene is TRBV7-6, the J gene TRBJ1-1; D might be TRBD1 (5 bases). The CDR3 runs to 12 residues. CDR1 is SGHVS and CDR2 is FNYEAQ in the germline V gene. Trimming took 1 base from V and 6 from J, leaving 6 bases between them. The CDR3 DNA sequence: TGTGCCAGCAGCTTAGGGGGCCCTGAAGCTTTCTTT. Translating it yields CASSLGGPEAFF.

This sequence joins TRBV3-1 (or the pseudogene TRBV3-2) and TRBJ2-3; D is undetermined. The germline V and J ends were trimmed by 4 bases and 5 bases, with 4 bases remaining between them. CDR1 is LGHDT, CDR2 YNNKEL, per germline (reference sequence). The CDR3 is 11 amino acids. CDR3 sequence: CASSPGDTQYF. The DNA for the CDR3 is TGTGCCAGCAGCCCCGGAGATACGCAGTATTTT.

The rearrangement joins TRBV7-3 to TRBJ2-3, with D possibly being TRBD2 (5 bases). Trimming took 5 bases from V and 1 from J, leaving 13 bases between them. In germline, CDR1 is SGHTA, CDR2 FQGTGA. The CDR3 is 15 amino acids. The chain's CDR3 is CASSNGLVGTDTQYF. DNA for the CDR3: TGTGCCAGCAGCAATGGACTGGTAGGCACAGATACGCAGTATTTT. The variable domain in full, with the rest retrieved from reference TRBV7-3 and TRBJ2-3, is GAGVSQTPSNKVTEKGKYVELRCDPISGHTALYWYRQSLGQGPEFLIYFQGTGAADDSGLPNDRFFAVRPEGSVSTLKIQRTERGDSAVYLCASSNGLVGTDTQYFGPGTRLTVL.

V usage is TRBV11-2 and J usage is TRBJ1-1; TRBD1 might be the D (5 bases). Germline CDR1 and CDR2: SGHAT and FQNNGV. This CDR3 is built from 13 residues. The germline V and J ends were trimmed by 5 bases and 1 base, with 8 bases remaining between them. This chain's CDR3 is CASSVRENTEAFF. In nucleotides, the CDR3 is TGTGCCAGCAGCGTCAGGGAGAACACTGAAGCTTTCTTT.

The gene calls are TRBV7-3 and TRBJ2-7; tentatively, D is TRBD1 (6 bases). CDR1 and CDR2 from the germline V gene are SGHTA and FQGTGA. With 2 bases removed from V and 4 bases from J, the gap between germline ends came to 9 bases. The CDR3 extends over 13 amino acids. CDR3 residues: CASSLEQGYEQYF. As DNA, the CDR3 is TGTGCCAGCAGCTTAGAACAGGGTTACGAGCAGTACTTC. The full variable domain, its missing parts supplied by reference TRBV7-3 and TRBJ2-7, is GAGVSQTPSNKVTEKGKYVELRCDPISGHTALYWYRQSLGQGPEFLIYFQGTGAADDSGLPNDRFFAVRPEGSVSTLKIQRTERGDSAVYLCASSLEQGYEQYFGPGTRLTVT.

V and J are TRBV9 and TRBJ2-3; D is ambiguous. Between the trimmed V and J ends, which lost 0 bases and 5 bases, there was a span of 7 bases. Germline V gene lookup returns CDR1 SGDLS and CDR2 YYNGEE. The CDR3 is 13 residues long. This CDR3 is CASSVVSGDTQYF. The CDR3 DNA is TGTGCCAGCAGCGTAGTCTCGGGAGATACGCAGTATTTT.

The gene calls are TRBV19 and TRBJ2-3; possibly TRBD2 for D (6 bases). Germline V gene data show CDR1 as LNHDA and CDR2 as SQIVND (reference sequence). CDR3 size: 15 residues. The germline V and J ends were trimmed by 1 base and 7 bases, with 15 bases remaining between them. In nucleotides, the CDR3 is TGTGCCAGTAGTATAGCGGGGACTGGTAGATATACGCAGTATTTT. This gives the protein CASSIAGTGRYTQYF. The full variable domain, its missing parts supplied by reference TRBV19 and TRBJ2-3, is DGGITQSPKYLFRKEGQNVTLSCEQNLNHDAMYWYRQDPGQGLRLIYYSQIVNDFQKGDIAEGYSVSREKKESFPLTVTSAQKNPTAFYLCASSIAGTGRYTQYFGPGTRLTVL.

The table lists this clone with a count of one. The genes are TRBV7-9 and TRBJ1-1; a weak D match, TRBD1 (5 bases). Trimming pared 1 base from V and 4 bases from J, leaving 13 bases between. Germline assignment: CDR1 SEHNR and CDR2 FQNEAQ (reference sequence). This CDR3 has 15 amino acids. The CDR3 sequence is CASSLGRGVVTEAFF. The CDR3 nucleotides read TGTGCCAGCAGCTTAGGGCGGGGGGTAGTCACTGAAGCTTTCTTT.